The 16 T cell receptor beta chains below all came from one sample that was sequenced in a study of OX40 agonist ivuxolimab in advanced cancers. Repertoires were generated with immunoSEQ multiplex PCR, while TCRdb's copy carries only in-frame clones and drops some. Of some 17,000 clones listed, approximately 88% are singletons. Sequenced material: CD4+ or CD8+ T cells sorted from blood, taken in a trial of the OX40 agonist ivuxolimab. These receptors originate from an adult with an advanced solid tumor such as melanoma, head and neck, liver or kidney cancer.

The chain is built from TRBV10-3 and TRBJ1-4; D uncertain. The V gene lost 3 bases and the J gene lost 13 bases, with 18 bases spanning the gap. The CDR3 has 14 amino acids. Germline-derived CDR1 and CDR2 are ENHRY and SYGVKD. CDR3 region: CAISELRPKEGLFF. The DNA of the CDR3 is TGTGCCATCAGTGAACTACGTCCCAAGGAAGGACTGTTTTTT.

The chain recombines TRBV9 with TRBJ1-2, with TRBD1 matching 7 bases. The J segment lost 5 bases and the V segment lost 4 bases, leaving 14 bases of the junction unmatched. This CDR3 is built from 16 residues. Germline loops: CDR1 SGDLS, CDR2 YYNGEE. The DNA for the CDR3 is TGTGCCAGCAGCTCCGCAGACAGGGCGGGATTGTATGGCTACACCTTC. Protein: CASSSADRAGLYGYTF.

The chain employs TRBV5-6 and TRBJ2-2; TRBD2 matches at 9 bases. Germline V gives CDR1 SGHDT, CDR2 YYEEEE. J lost 5 bases, V lost 1 base, and 3 bases had no gene match. This CDR3 is 15 amino acids long. Here the CDR3 reads CASSLFSGRTGELFF. For the CDR3, the DNA is TGTGCCAGCAGCTTGTTTAGCGGGAGAACCGGGGAGCTGTTTTTT.

In this sample, this clone turned up a few times. The gene calls are TRBV7-8 and TRBJ2-6, with D hard to call. Looked up from germline, CDR1 is SGHVS and CDR2 is FQNEAQ. V was pared by 2 bases and J by 3 bases, with 8 bases between. The CDR3 extends over 15 amino acids. CDR3 sequence (DNA): TGTGCCAGCAGCTTATCGTCGCGTGGGGCCAACGTCCTGACTTTC. Translated: CASSLSSRGANVLTF.

This chain connects TRBV5-4 to TRBJ2-3; maybe TRBD2 (7 bases). From germline, CDR1 is SGHNT and CDR2 YYREEE (reference sequence). This CDR3 contains 18 residues. V shed 0 bases and J shed 0 bases, with 17 bases lying between them. CDR3 residues: CASSLEGGDIWSTDTQYF. The CDR3 DNA is TGTGCCAGCAGCTTGGAAGGGGGGGACATTTGGAGCACAGATACGCAGTATTTT.

This chain joins TRBV19 and TRBJ2-5, with unresolved D. Germline V gene lookup returns CDR1 LNHDA and CDR2 SQIVND (reference sequence). This CDR3 has 13 residues. V dropped 3 bases and J dropped 5 bases, with 10 bases sitting between them. In nucleotides, the CDR3 is TGTGCCAGTAGTATCTCGGAAGGGGAGACCCAGTACTTC. As protein: CASSISEGETQYF.

This clone was picked up one time. This chain joins TRBV7-2 and TRBJ1-2; D remains unclear. Per germline, CDR1 SGHTA and CDR2 FQGNSA. This CDR3 is built from 11 residues. V was cut by 8 bases and J by 6 bases, with 10 bases left in between. CDR3 coding DNA: TGTGCCAGCCCCCGGAGAGATGGCTACACCTTC. Translated, it gives CASPRRDGYTF.

The genes are TRBV4-2 and TRBJ2-7, with D tentatively TRBD1 or TRBD2 (5 bases each). This CDR3 region has 15 residues. Germline V gene sequence: CDR1 LGHNA, CDR2 YNFKEQ. The ends were cut back, 3 bases at V and 6 bases at J, with 18 bases in the middle. CDR3 bases: TGTGCCAGCAGCCAGACCCCAGGCAAGGGGAGCGAGCAGTACTTC. Translated: CASSQTPGKGSEQYF.

This clone came up once. V is TRBV5-1 and J is TRBJ1-2; D remains unclear. Trimming pared 2 bases from V and 4 bases from J, leaving 9 bases between. The CDR3 spans 13 residues. The germline CDR1 and CDR2 sequences are SGHRS and YFSETQ. The CDR3 region is CASSLDLGYGYTF. The CDR3 DNA follows: TGCGCCAGCAGCTTAGATCTAGGCTATGGCTACACCTTC.

This chain links TRBV6-7 with TRBJ2-2, with 13 bases identical to TRBD2. TRBV6-7 is known as an ORF, though its function is uncertain. Germline trimming cut 6 bases from V and 5 bases from J; bases unmatched to any gene: 15. This CDR3 spans 19 amino acids. The DNA of the CDR3 is TGTGCCAGCAGCTCGAGGACCCCGGGACTAGCGGGAAGTACCGGGGAGCTGTTTTTT. This encodes CASSSRTPGLAGSTGELFF.

This clone was counted a single time. V and J are TRBV4-3 and TRBJ1-6; D uncertain. Germline lookup yields CDR1 LGHNA and CDR2 YSLEER. V was clipped by 4 bases and J by 1 base, with 5 bases between them. The CDR3 is made up of 14 amino acids. CDR3 DNA sequence: TGCGCCAGCAGCCCAAGTTCCTATAATTCACCCCTCCACTTT. It codes for CASSPSSYNSPLHF.

This clone came up once. V gene TRBV4-1 combines with J gene TRBJ2-7; the match to TRBD2 covers 7 bases. Germline V gene lookup returns CDR1 MGHRA and CDR2 YSYEKL. The CDR3 covers 15 residues. Trimming took 0 bases from V and 5 from J; bases not matched to a gene: 7. The CDR3 here is CASSQDFPAGDEQYF. CDR3 coding DNA: TGCGCCAGCAGCCAAGATTTTCCGGCGGGGGACGAGCAGTACTTC.

The V gene is TRBV28, the J gene TRBJ1-5; 7 nucleotides line up with TRBD1. The junction had 12 bases not matched to a gene; V was cut back by 6 bases and J by 7 bases. Germline V CDR1 and CDR2: MDHEN, SYDVKM. CDR3 length equals 15 residues. CDR3 bases: TGTGCCAGCAGCAAAAGACAGGGTTCAGGACAGCCCCAGCATTTT. Its protein is CASSKRQGSGQPQHF.

This rearrangement joins TRBV4-3 to TRBJ2-7; D is ambiguous. The CDR3 is made up of 13 amino acids. Per germline, CDR1 LGHNA and CDR2 YSLEER. The ends were cut back, 1 base at V and 1 base at J, with 5 bases in the middle. CDR3 amino acids: CASSQAPSYEQYF. In DNA form, the CDR3 reads TGCGCCAGCAGCCAAGCCCCGTCCTACGAGCAGTACTTC.

This clone was observed a single time. This chain joins TRBV19 and TRBJ1-1, with 8 bases identical to TRBD1. CDR1 and CDR2 (germline): LNHDA, SQIVND (reference sequence). V was pared by 9 bases and J by 10 bases, with 10 bases of the junction left unmatched. This CDR3 spans 12 amino acids. The CDR3 nucleotides read TGTGCCAGCCGACAGGGGTTGATTGGAGCTTTCTTT. Protein sequence: CASRQGLIGAFF.

The genes are TRBV2 and TRBJ2-3; 10 positions agree with TRBD2. The CDR3 is 11 residues long. The germline V gene has CDR1 SNHLY and CDR2 FYNNEI. V gave up 10 bases and J gave up 9 bases; unmatched junction bases: 4. The CDR3 loop reads CATLLAGTQYF. Written as DNA, the CDR3 is TGTGCCACCTTACTAGCGGGAACGCAGTATTTT.